This T cell receptor beta chain was observed in a study of T cell responses to AZD1222 COVID-19 vaccine. Study conclusions and caveats: Among those given AZD1222, only five to seven were seropositive at baseline. Nearly half of unique spike-specific TCRs reportedly avoided B.1.351 and B.1.1.7 mutated regions.

About this clone: Its antigen is as yet unknown.

V gave up 7 bases and J gave up 4 bases; unmatched junction bases: 8. The CDR3 has 15 amino acids. CDR1 and CDR2 (germline): WSHSY, SAAADI. The table came from immunoSEQ multiplex PCR; TCRdb's copy has only in-frame clones and leaves some out. The repertoire holds 160,000 or so clones, with just under 90% as singletons. This TCR came from an adult who received the MenACWY meningococcal vaccine as a control. This material consisted of peripheral blood, taken 28 days after the second dose of the MenACWY control vaccine. The chain carries TRBV10-2 and TRBJ2-1; 9 bases align to TRBD2. This chain's CDR3 is CASMRVTSGYNEQFF. DNA for the CDR3: TGCGCCAGCATGCGAGTGACTAGCGGTTACAATGAGCAGTTCTTC.